The 24 T cell receptor beta chains presented below share a single source sample, sequenced in a study of Ad26.COV2.S vaccination and SARS-CoV-2 variants. TCRdb keeps only in-frame clones here, not all; method: immunoSEQ multiplex PCR. Of about 98,000 clones listed, about 78% are singletons. Sequences were derived from peripheral blood, sampled after recovery from COVID-19. These receptors all stem from a human donor who had recovered from COVID-19.

This clone was seen more than once but under ten times. CDR3 DNA sequence: TGTGCCAACCCCTATGGCTACACCTTC. Its translation is CANPYGYTF. The chain uses TRBV21-1 and TRBJ1-2. TRBV21-1 is a pseudogene. This CDR3 has 9 residues.

This clone turned up a few times. The chain has TRBV6-1 and TRBJ1-1; D call uncertain. This CDR3 is built from 14 residues. In germline, CDR1 is MNHNS, CDR2 SASEGT. V lost 2 bases and J lost 2, with 9 bases in between. The CDR3: CASSELWANTEAFF. CDR3 in DNA: TGTGCCAGCAGTGAATTGTGGGCTAACACTGAAGCTTTCTTT.

The rearrangement uses TRBV24-1 and TRBJ1-5; unclear D gene. The CDR3 is 14 amino acids. V dropped 9 bases and J dropped 5 bases, with 16 bases sitting between them. The V gene's germline CDR1 is KGHDR and CDR2 SFDVKD. CDR3 sequence reads: CATSAAGDHQPQHF. The CDR3 nucleotides are TGTGCCACCTCCGCGGCAGGAGATCATCAGCCCCAGCATTTT.

The chain recombines TRBV5-1 with TRBJ1-4; D is perhaps TRBD1 (5 bases). CDR1 and CDR2 from the germline V gene are SGHRS and YFSETQ. Trimming took 3 bases from V and 0 from J, leaving 6 bases between them. This CDR3 contains 14 residues. CDR3 DNA sequence: TGCGCCAGCAGCTCGGGGGCAACTAATGAAAAACTGTTTTTT. Amino acids: CASSSGATNEKLFF.

The gene calls are TRBV7-3 and TRBJ2-6; D is undetermined. CDR1 is SGHTA, CDR2 FQGTGA, per germline. Trimming cost V 1 base and J 0 bases, with 4 bases left between them. The CDR3 consists of 15 residues. The CDR3 DNA follows: TGTGCCAGCAGCTTAAGGAGCTCTGGGGCCAACGTCCTGACTTTC. Translating gives CASSLRSSGANVLTF.

This sequence joins TRBV7-3 and TRBJ2-1; 11 bases match TRBD2. V shed 4 bases, J shed 8 bases, and the junction held 7 bases outside the gene matches. The CDR3 has 15 amino acids. The germline CDR1 and CDR2 sequences are SGHTA and FQGTGA. The CDR3 DNA is TGTGCCAGCAGCTCCGTAGCGGGGGGGCCTCATGAGCAGTTCTTC. Translated: CASSSVAGGPHEQFF.

This clone was recorded a few times. The chain uses TRBV5-6 and TRBJ2-3; 11 nucleotides align to TRBD2. The CDR3 is 17 residues long. Germline V CDR1 and CDR2: SGHDT, YYEEEE. The J segment lost 4 bases and the V segment lost 0 bases, leaving 7 bases of the junction unmatched. The CDR3 protein is CASSLVVAGGSADTQYF. The CDR3 DNA is TGTGCCAGCAGCTTGGTGGTAGCGGGGGGGTCCGCAGATACGCAGTATTTT.

The rearrangement joins TRBV6-2 or TRBV6-3 to TRBJ2-1; TRBD2 agrees at 8 bases. The CDR3 consists of 15 residues. V lost 0 bases and J lost 9; bases outside the gene matches: 7. Per germline, CDR1 MNHEY and CDR2 SVGEGT. The CDR3 loop reads CASSYSHAGGGEQFF. CDR3 nucleotide sequence: TGTGCCAGCAGTTACTCGCACGCGGGGGGCGGTGAGCAGTTCTTC.

The V and J genes are TRBV5-1 and TRBJ1-4, with TRBD1 matching over 7 bases. Germline V CDR1 and CDR2: SGHRS, YFSETQ. After removal of 5 bases from V and 3 bases from J, the junction contained 4 bases not matched to a gene. This CDR3 region has 14 residues. The CDR3 spells CASSSGTANEKLFF. In nucleotides, the CDR3 is TGCGCCAGCAGTTCCGGGACAGCTAATGAAAAACTGTTTTTT. Variable domain in full (rest from reference TRBV5-1 and TRBJ1-4): KAGVTQTPRYLIKTRGQQVTLSCSPISGHRSVSWYQQTPGQGLQFLFEYFSETQRNKGNFPGRFSGRQFSNSRSEMNVSTLELGDSALYLCASSSGTANEKLFFGSGTQLSVL.

The V call is TRBV11-2, the J call TRBJ1-5, with D uncertain. Trimming took off 5 bases at V and 4 bases at J, with 9 bases between the two ends. Germline loops: CDR1 SGHAT, CDR2 FQNNGV. CDR3 length: 13 residues. For the CDR3, the DNA is TGTGCCAGCAGCGCCGGAACAAATCAGCCCCAGCATTTT. It specifies CASSAGTNQPQHF.

This clone was observed a handful of times. The gene calls are TRBV7-9 and TRBJ1-4; D not resolved. The CDR3 loop spans 17 amino acids. Germline CDR1 and CDR2: SEHNR and FQNEAQ (reference sequence). Trimming took off 5 bases at V and 0 bases at J, with 16 bases between the two ends. This CDR3 is CASSPARGTPTNEKLFF. CDR3 sequence (DNA): TGTGCCAGCAGCCCTGCCCGGGGAACTCCAACTAATGAAAAACTGTTTTTT. The variable domain in full, with the rest retrieved from reference TRBV7-9 and TRBJ1-4, is DTGVSQNPRHKITKRGQNVTFRCDPISEHNRLYWYRQTLGQGPEFLTYFQNEAQLEKSRLLSDRFSAERPKGSFSTLEIQRTEQGDSAMYLCASSPARGTPTNEKLFFGSGTQLSVL.

The genes are TRBV5-1 and TRBJ1-6; no firm D call. The germline V gene has CDR1 SGHRS and CDR2 YFSETQ. Trimming pared 3 bases from V and 7 bases from J, leaving 17 bases between. This CDR3 spans 16 amino acids. The CDR3 nucleotides are TGCGCCAGCAGCTGGGGTTCTGTTGAAGGGAATTCACCCCTCCACTTT. Translating it yields CASSWGSVEGNSPLHF.

CDR3 sequence: CASSYYGSNSPYEQYF. The CDR3 nucleotides are TGTGCCAGCAGTTACTACGGGTCAAATAGTCCCTACGAGCAGTACTTC. The chain has TRBV6-5 and TRBJ2-7; D remains ambiguous. V was shortened by 1 base and J by 2 bases, with 15 bases between the two germline ends. In germline, CDR1 is MNHEY, CDR2 SVGAGI. This CDR3 comprises 16 residues.

The rearrangement joins TRBV7-9 to TRBJ2-3, with D possibly matching TRBD1 (5 bases). Trimming pared 2 bases from V and 1 base from J, leaving 13 bases between. In germline, CDR1 is SEHNR, CDR2 FQNEAQ (reference sequence). The CDR3 has 16 residues. CDR3 nucleotides: TGTGCCAGCAGCTTAATGTGGATAGGGGGCACAGATACGCAGTATTTT. This gives the protein CASSLMWIGGTDTQYF. The entire variable domain, with the rest obtained from reference TRBV7-9 and TRBJ2-3, is as follows: DTGVSQNPRHKITKRGQNVTFRCDPISEHNRLYWYRQTLGQGPEFLTYFQNEAQLEKSRLLSDRFSAERPKGSFSTLEIQRTEQGDSAMYLCASSLMWIGGTDTQYFGPGTRLTVL.

The rearrangement links TRBV3-1 (or the pseudogene TRBV3-2) to TRBJ2-1; 8 bases are shared with TRBD1. The CDR3 sequence is 15 residues long. Germline CDR1 and CDR2: LGHDT and YNNKEL (reference sequence). J lost 7 bases, V lost 1 base, and 6 bases had no gene match. The CDR3: CASSQGVTGGNEQFF. The DNA of the CDR3 is TGTGCCAGCAGCCAAGGGGTCACAGGGGGGAATGAGCAGTTCTTC.

This chain uses TRBV6-5 with TRBJ1-4, with a weak D call TRBD1 (5 bases). This CDR3 has 14 amino acids. CDR1 and CDR2 from the germline V gene are MNHEY and SVGAGI. V gave up 8 bases and J gave up 7 bases, with 17 bases separating them. The CDR3 nucleotides are TGTGCCAGCTCATCAGGGAGAAGCCGTGAAAAACTGTTTTTT. Translation: CASSSGRSREKLFF.

The gene calls are TRBV6-6 and TRBJ1-2, with D maybe TRBD1 (5 bases). Germline CDR1 and CDR2: MNHNY and SVGAGI (reference sequence). The CDR3 covers 18 residues. V lost 5 bases and J lost 2, with 24 bases in between. CDR3 amino acids: CASSPRAGFFRLNYGYTF. CDR3 coding DNA: TGTGCCAGCAGTCCTCGGGCAGGGTTTTTTCGGTTAAACTATGGCTACACCTTC.

V gene TRBV4-3 combines with J gene TRBJ2-6, with a tentative D call TRBD1 (5 bases). The CDR3 length is 18 residues. The V gene lost 1 base and the J gene lost 0 bases, with 13 bases spanning the gap. CDR1 is LGHNA and CDR2 is YSLEER in the germline V gene. The CDR3 nucleotides are TGCGCCAGCAGCCAAGCGGTAGGGGCCAACTCTGGGGCCAACGTCCTGACTTTC. This encodes CASSQAVGANSGANVLTF.

This chain joins TRBV4-3 and TRBJ1-3; D might be TRBD1 (6 bases). Germline CDR1 LGHNA, CDR2 YSLEER. The CDR3 totals 16 residues. Trimming pared 1 base from V and 4 bases from J, leaving 14 bases between. In nucleotides, the CDR3 is TGCGCCAGCAGCCAAGCCCAGACAGGTGCCGGAAACACCATATATTTT. It specifies CASSQAQTGAGNTIYF.

The count of this clone is one. The V and J genes are TRBV3-1 (or the pseudogene TRBV3-2) and TRBJ2-1, with 9 bases lining up with TRBD1. This CDR3 has 16 residues. From germline, CDR1 is LGHDT and CDR2 YNNKEL (reference sequence). The J segment lost 9 bases and the V segment lost 3 bases, leaving 12 bases of the junction unmatched. DNA for the CDR3: TGTGCCAGCAGCCACCCCCCGGGACAGGGTGGTAGTGAGCAGTTCTTC. Translated, it gives CASSHPPGQGGSEQFF.

V usage is TRBV10-1 and J usage is TRBJ1-6, with D possibly matching TRBD1 (5 bases). In germline, CDR1 is WNHNN, CDR2 SYGVQD (reference sequence). Trimming stripped 5 bases from V and 10 bases from J, with 12 bases between. This CDR3 is built from 13 residues. The CDR3 reads CASSLATGSPLHF. The DNA of the CDR3 is TGCGCCAGCAGTCTCGCCACAGGCTCACCCCTCCACTTT.

This clone was recorded once. This chain links TRBV15 with TRBJ2-7, with 8 positions matching TRBD1. The CDR3 has 13 amino acids. With 5 bases clipped from V and 6 bases from J, the junction kept 6 bases outside the gene matches. The V gene's germline CDR1 is LNHNV and CDR2 YYDKDF (reference sequence). CDR3 amino acids: CATSGGQAREQYF. Written as DNA, the CDR3 is TGTGCCACCAGCGGGGGACAGGCTCGCGAGCAGTACTTC.

The rearrangement uses TRBV5-1 and TRBJ2-2; D not certain. The V gene's germline CDR1 is SGHRS and CDR2 YFSETQ. V was trimmed by 4 bases and J by 6 bases, leaving 13 bases between them. The CDR3 loop spans 14 amino acids. CDR3 in DNA: TGCGCCAGCAGCCGATCACCCCCGGCCGGGGAGCTGTTTTTT. Protein sequence: CASSRSPPAGELFF.

In DNA, the CDR3 is TGTGCCAGCAGTCCCACAGGGGGCGTAGAGACCCAGTACTTC. Protein: CASSPTGGVETQYF. The J gene is TRBJ2-5, the V gene TRBV6-2 or TRBV6-3; TRBD1 matches 9 bases. The trim removed 5 bases at V and 4 bases at J, leaving 5 bases unmatched. CDR1 MNHEY and CDR2 SVGEGT come from the germline V gene. This CDR3 is built from 14 residues.